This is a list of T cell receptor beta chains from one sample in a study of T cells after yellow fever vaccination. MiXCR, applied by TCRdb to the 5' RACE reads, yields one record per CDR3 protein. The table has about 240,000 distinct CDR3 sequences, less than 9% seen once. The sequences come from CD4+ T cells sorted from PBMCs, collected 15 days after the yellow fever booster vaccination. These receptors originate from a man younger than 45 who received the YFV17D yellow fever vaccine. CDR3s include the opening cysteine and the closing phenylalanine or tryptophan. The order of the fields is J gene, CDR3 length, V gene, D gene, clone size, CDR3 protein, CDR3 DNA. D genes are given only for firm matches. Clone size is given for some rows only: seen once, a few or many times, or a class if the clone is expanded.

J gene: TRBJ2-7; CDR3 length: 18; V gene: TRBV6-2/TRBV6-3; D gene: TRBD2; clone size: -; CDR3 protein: CASRKGKLAGENSYEQYF; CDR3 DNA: TGTGCCAGCAGAAAAGGTAAACTAGCGGGAGAGAACTCCTACGAGCAGTACTTC
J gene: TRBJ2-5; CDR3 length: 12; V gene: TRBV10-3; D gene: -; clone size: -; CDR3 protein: CAIGLPEGTQYF; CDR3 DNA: TGTGCCATAGGACTACCAGAGGGGACCCAGTACTTC
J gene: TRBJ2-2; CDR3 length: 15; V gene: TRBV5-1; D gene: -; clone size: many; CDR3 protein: CASSRGTANTGELFF; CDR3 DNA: TGCGCCAGCAGCCGGGGGACAGCGAACACCGGGGAGCTGTTTTTT
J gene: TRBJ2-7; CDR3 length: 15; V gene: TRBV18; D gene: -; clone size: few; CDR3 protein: CASSPGTLSGDEQYF; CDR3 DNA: TGTGCCAGCTCACCCGGGACGCTCTCTGGGGACGAGCAGTACTTC
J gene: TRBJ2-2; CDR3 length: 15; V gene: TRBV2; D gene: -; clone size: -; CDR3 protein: CASSDGGVFTGELFF; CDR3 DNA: TGTGCCAGCAGTGATGGGGGAGTCTTCACCGGGGAGCTGTTTTTT
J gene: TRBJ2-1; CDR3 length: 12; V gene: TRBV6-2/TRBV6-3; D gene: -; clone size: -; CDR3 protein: CASLYAYNEQFF; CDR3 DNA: TGTGCCAGCCTATATGCCTACAATGAGCAGTTCTTC
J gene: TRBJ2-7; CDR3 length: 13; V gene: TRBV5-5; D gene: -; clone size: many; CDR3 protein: CAWKGLRAYEQYF; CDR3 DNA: TGTGCCTGGAAGGGGCTGAGAGCCTACGAGCAGTACTTC
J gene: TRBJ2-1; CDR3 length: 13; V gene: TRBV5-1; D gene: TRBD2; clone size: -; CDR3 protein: CASGAGNYNEQFF; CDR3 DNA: TGCGCCAGCGGAGCGGGGAACTACAATGAGCAGTTCTTC
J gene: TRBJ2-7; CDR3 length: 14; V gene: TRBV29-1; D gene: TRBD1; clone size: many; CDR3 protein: CSVYATGGFGEQYF; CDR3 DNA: TGCAGCGTGTACGCGACAGGGGGCTTCGGCGAGCAGTACTTC
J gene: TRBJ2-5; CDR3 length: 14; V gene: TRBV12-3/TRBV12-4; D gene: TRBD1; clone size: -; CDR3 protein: CASSSGTGSKTQYF; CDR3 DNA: TGTGCCAGCAGTTCCGGGACAGGGTCGAAGACCCAGTACTTC
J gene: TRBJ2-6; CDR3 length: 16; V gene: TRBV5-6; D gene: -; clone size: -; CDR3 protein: CASSFGSNSGANVLTF; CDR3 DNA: TGTGCCAGCAGCTTCGGCAGCAACTCTGGGGCCAACGTCCTGACTTTC
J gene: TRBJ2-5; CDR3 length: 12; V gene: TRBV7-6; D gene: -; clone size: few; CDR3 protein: CASSERFETQYF; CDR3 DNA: TGTGCCAGCAGCGAAAGGTTTGAGACCCAGTACTTC
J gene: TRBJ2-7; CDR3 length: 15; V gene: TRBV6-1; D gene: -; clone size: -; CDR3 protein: CASNRRAANRYEQYF; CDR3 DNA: TGTGCCAGCAACCGGAGAGCGGCCAATAGGTACGAGCAGTACTTC
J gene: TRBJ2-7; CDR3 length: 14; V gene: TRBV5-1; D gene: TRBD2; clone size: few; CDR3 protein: CASSPGTSAYEQYF; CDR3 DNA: TGCGCCAGCAGCCCCGGGACTAGCGCCTACGAGCAGTACTTC
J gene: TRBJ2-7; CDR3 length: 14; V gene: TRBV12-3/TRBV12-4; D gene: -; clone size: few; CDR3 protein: CASSLGTATYEQYF; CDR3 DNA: TGTGCCAGCAGTTTAGGCACCGCTACCTACGAGCAGTACTTC
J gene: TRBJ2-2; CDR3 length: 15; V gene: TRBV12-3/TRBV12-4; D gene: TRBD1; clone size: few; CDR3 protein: CATGTTGGDTGELFF; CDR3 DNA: TGTGCCACCGGGACGACAGGGGGGGACACCGGGGAGCTGTTTTTT
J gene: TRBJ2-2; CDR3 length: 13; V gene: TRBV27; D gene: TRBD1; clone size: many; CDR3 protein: CASSITGGWELFF; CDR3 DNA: TGTGCCAGCAGTATTACAGGGGGCTGGGAGCTGTTTTTT
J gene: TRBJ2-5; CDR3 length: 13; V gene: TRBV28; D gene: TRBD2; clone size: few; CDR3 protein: CASSPGLPKAHYF; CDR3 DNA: TGTGCCAGCAGCCCGGGACTACCCAAGGCCCATTACTTC
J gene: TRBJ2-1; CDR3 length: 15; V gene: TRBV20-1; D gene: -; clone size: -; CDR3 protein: CSAVQPSIGAAEQFF; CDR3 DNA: TGCAGTGCCGTCCAACCTAGCATTGGGGCGGCCGAGCAGTTCTTC
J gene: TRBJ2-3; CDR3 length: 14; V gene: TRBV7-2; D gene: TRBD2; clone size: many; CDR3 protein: CASSTGLAGDTQYF; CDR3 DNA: TGTGCCAGCAGCACTGGACTAGCGGGAGATACGCAGTATTTT
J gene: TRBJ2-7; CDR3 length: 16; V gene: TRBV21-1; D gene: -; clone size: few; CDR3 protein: CASSKRTSGSSYEQYF; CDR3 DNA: TGTGCCAGCAGCAAAAGGACTAGCGGTAGCTCCTACGAGCAGTACTTC
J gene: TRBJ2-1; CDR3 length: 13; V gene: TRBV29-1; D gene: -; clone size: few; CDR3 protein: CSVGRGGGNEQFF; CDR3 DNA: TGCAGCGTTGGGCGTGGAGGCGGGAATGAGCAGTTCTTC
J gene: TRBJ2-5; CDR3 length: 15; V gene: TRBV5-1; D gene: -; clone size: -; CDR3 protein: CASSRHRAPEETQYF; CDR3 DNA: TGCGCCAGCAGCAGACATCGAGCTCCCGAAGAGACCCAGTACTTC
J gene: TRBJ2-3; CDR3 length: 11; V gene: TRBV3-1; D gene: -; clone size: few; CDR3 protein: CASRGGDTQYF; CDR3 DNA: TGTGCCAGCAGGGGAGGAGATACGCAGTATTTT
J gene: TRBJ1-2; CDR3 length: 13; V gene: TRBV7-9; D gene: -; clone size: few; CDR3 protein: CASSLDYNYGYTF; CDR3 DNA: TGTGCCAGCAGCTTAGACTATAACTATGGCTACACCTTC
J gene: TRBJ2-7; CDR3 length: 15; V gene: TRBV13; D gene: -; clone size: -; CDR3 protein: CASSLGPDSSYEQYF; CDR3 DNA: TGTGCCAGCAGCTTAGGCCCTGACAGCTCCTACGAGCAGTACTTC
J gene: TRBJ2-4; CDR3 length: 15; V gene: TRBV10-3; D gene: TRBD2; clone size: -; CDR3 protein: CAISEREGGRNIQYF; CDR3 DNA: TGTGCCATTTCGGAGCGGGAGGGAGGCCGGAACATTCAGTACTTC
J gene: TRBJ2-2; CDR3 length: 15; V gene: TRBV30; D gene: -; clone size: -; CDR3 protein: CASRILASNTGELFF; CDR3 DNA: TGTGCCTCCCGTATTCTAGCGTCGAACACCGGGGAGCTGTTTTTT
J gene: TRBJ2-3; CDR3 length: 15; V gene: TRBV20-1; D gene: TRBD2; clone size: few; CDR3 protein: CSARDSGRAADTQYF; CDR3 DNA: TGCAGTGCTAGAGATAGCGGGAGGGCAGCAGATACGCAGTATTTT
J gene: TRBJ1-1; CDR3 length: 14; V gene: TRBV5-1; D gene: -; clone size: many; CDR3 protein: CASSLVGLETEAFF; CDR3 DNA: TGCGCCAGCAGCTTGGTTGGTCTGGAGACTGAAGCTTTCTTT
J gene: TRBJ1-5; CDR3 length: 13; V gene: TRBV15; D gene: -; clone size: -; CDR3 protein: CATSRPLGQPQHF; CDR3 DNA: TGTGCCACCAGCAGACCCCTCGGTCAGCCCCAGCATTTT
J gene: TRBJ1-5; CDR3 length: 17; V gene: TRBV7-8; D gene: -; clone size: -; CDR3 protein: CASSLVGGMYSNQPQHF; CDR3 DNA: TGTGCCAGCAGCTTAGTAGGGGGAATGTATAGCAATCAGCCCCAGCATTTT
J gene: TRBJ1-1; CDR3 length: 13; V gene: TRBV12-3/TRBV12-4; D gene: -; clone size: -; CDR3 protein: CASTLGGPTEAFF; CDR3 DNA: TGTGCCAGCACCCTCGGGGGTCCCACTGAAGCTTTCTTT
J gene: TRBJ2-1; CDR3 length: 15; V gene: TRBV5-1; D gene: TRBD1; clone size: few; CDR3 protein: CASRLQGLSYNEQFF; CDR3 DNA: TGCGCCAGCAGACTACAGGGGTTATCCTACAATGAGCAGTTCTTC
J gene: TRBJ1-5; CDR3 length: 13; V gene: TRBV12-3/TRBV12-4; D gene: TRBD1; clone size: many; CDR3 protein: CASTGTGIWPQHF; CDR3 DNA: TGTGCCAGCACAGGGACAGGGATTTGGCCCCAGCATTTT
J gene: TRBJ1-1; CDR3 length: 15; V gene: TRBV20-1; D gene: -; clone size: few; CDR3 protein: CSARTRSGLKPEAFF; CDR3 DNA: TGCAGTGCTAGAACACGATCGGGACTCAAACCTGAAGCTTTCTTT